The subject of this entry is one T cell receptor beta chain. Its target antigen remains unknown. A single base separates this from a much larger clone, so it may be a read error. This entry belongs to a study of vaccination and CD4 T cells after COVID-19 (dated by TCRdb to between 2021 and 2024). About the investigation overall: Convalescent patients had a positive SARS-CoV-2 result on nasal swab PCR, and of these patients, fewer than ten had mild disease and one had severe disease. Six males and four females were included in the convalescent cohort, with two Hispanic individuals, seven Caucasians, two Asians and one multiracial person represented. Participants got two doses of the Pfizer-BioNTech BNT162b2 vaccine (n=8) or two doses of the Moderna mRNA-1273 vaccine (n=2). Post-COVID blood samples were collected from convalescent patients a median of roughly 100 days after diagnosis, with a range of about 35 to 161 days. Post-vaccine blood samples were collected a median of about 72 days after the second vaccine dose, ranging from about 12 to 241 days. For stimulating the cultures, overlapping spike peptide pools were used, derived from SARS-CoV-2 as well as from the common cold coronaviruses HCoV-NL63, HCoV-OC43 and HCoV-229E. Control cultures used a CEFX viral epitope pool as positive control, an HIV-1 Nef peptide pool as negative control, or no peptide. In 10 COVID-19 convalescent patients and several infection-naive healthy vaccine recipients, researchers compared the spike-specific CD4+ TCR repertoire from before mRNA vaccination with the repertoire from after. Points the paper makes about the study in general: Of the vaccine-specific clones found in convalescent patients, nearly all (304 of 307) were mono-reactive for SARS-CoV-2 spike instead of being cross-reactive with common cold coronaviruses. The number of convalescent patients in the study was relatively small, and the study did not examine early timepoints following natural infection. Among convalescent patients, a median about 87% of the SARS-CoV-2-reactive clones seen after vaccination appeared only after vaccination, which suggests priming specific to the vaccine. The median count of SARS-CoV-2-reactive clonotypes went up from 21 after infection to 38 after vaccination, although the change was not significant.

The meaning of the sample's treatment or condition label: roughly nine-day PBMC culture with coronavirus spike peptide pools or control peptides (ViraFEST assay). The study used the ViraFEST assay, which expanded antigen-specific T cells with peptide pools and then identified expanded clonotypes by TCR sequencing. The positive SARS-CoV-2 PCR tests of the convalescent patients were dated from March to December 2020, before the Alpha, Beta and Delta variants emerged in the United States. Under 2.5 million PBMCs per well were cultured in IMDM with approximately 5.2% human AB serum and 8 to 10 IU/ml IL-2, plus 10 ug/ml peptide pools. On days 3 and 7, half of the culture medium was replaced with fresh IL-2-containing medium. Once the cells had been in culture for around ten days, the EasySep CD4+ T cell isolation kit was used to isolate CD4+ T cells by negative selection. Ficoll-Paque Plus gradient centrifugation was used to isolate PBMCs from whole blood, and the isolated PBMCs were then either used fresh or cryopreserved at -140C. In general, triplicate wells were set up for every culture condition.

CDR1 and CDR2 are read off the germline V gene (reference sequence) as DFQATT and SNEGSKA. The CDR3 runs 15 amino acids, cysteine and phenylalanine included. Kept here is only the CDR3 DNA, which spans 45 bases and is read in frame from base 1. Trimming leaves V shorter by 1 base and J shorter by 5 bases, with the junction holding 8 bases beyond the gene matches. Library preparation was by PCR. DNA from cultured CD4+ T cells was subjected to TCR sequencing with the Oncomine TCR Beta short-read assay at the Johns Hopkins FTIC core. The QIAamp micro DNA kit was used to extract genomic DNA from the cultured CD4+ T cells. Oncomine TCR Beta libraries made from cultured CD4+ T cells were pooled using unique dual indexes and sequenced on an Illumina iSeq 100. In the source study's methods: Non-productive sequences were removed, and CDR3s not starting with C, not ending with F or W, or shorter than 7 amino acids were discarded. The MANAFEST web application was used to identify antigen-specific clonotypes by comparing peptide-stimulated wells against reference wells and other culture wells. An FDR below 0.05, an odds ratio above 5, and a productive frequency above 0.1% in at least two of three replicate wells were required for clones to be considered positive. Cross-reactive clonotypes were defined as significantly expanded in both SARS-CoV-2 spike wells and at least one common cold coronavirus spike condition. Using R version 3.6.1, CDR3 homology was evaluated through Levenshtein distances (stringdist) along with unrooted phylogenetic trees (ape). TCRdb reprocessing: public reads trimmed at Q25 with fastp, clones called with MiXCR, in-frame beta chains kept. Every entry covers one CDR3 protein and lists the most common genes and DNA from its rows. V and J calls and clone size were set by TCRdb, not the authors. The sample has roughly 6,800 distinct CDR3 sequences on record, about 25% of them singletons. The ten most abundant clones make up more than 8% of the sample.

In this chain, TRBV20-1 is recombined with TRBJ2-3; 8 central nucleotides agree with TRBD1. Sequencing used CD4+ T cells from blood, cultured in vitro, obtained after SARS-CoV-2 vaccination. This sequence originates from a human donor who had recovered from COVID-19. In nucleotide form, the sequence is TGCAGTGCTAGAGGAGACAGGGGCTTCATAGATACGCAGTATTTT. It translates to CSARGDRGFIDTQYF.